The 25 T cell receptor beta chains listed next were all sequenced from one sample in a study of T cells in Graves' hyperthyroidism and ophthalmopathy. Amplified TCR beta CDR3 regions derived from RNA transcripts. An initial round of RT-PCR targeting the TCR CDR3 relied on the HTBI primer set. TCRdb processed the multiplex PCR reads anew with MiXCR; each CDR3 protein has one entry. The sample records 700,000 or so distinct CDR3 sequences, about a sixth being singletons. The sequenced sample consisted of blood. The receptors stem from a man younger than 30 with Graves' hyperthyroidism.

This clonotype has at least ten counts. This sequence joins TRBV2 and TRBJ2-7, with D hard to call. CDR1 is SNHLY and CDR2 is FYNNEI in the germline V gene. The CDR3 is 12 amino acids. Trimming took off 6 bases at V and 2 bases at J, with 8 bases between the two ends. CDR3 region: CASRGPTYEQYF. In DNA, the CDR3 is TGTGCCAGCAGAGGGCCTACCTACGAGCAGTACTTC.

The V call is TRBV5-6, the J call TRBJ1-6, with 10 bases fitting TRBD1. The CDR3 is 16 amino acids. Germline trimming cut 2 bases from V and 7 bases from J; bases unmatched to any gene: 6. Looked up from germline, CDR1 is SGHDT and CDR2 is YYEEEE. In DNA form, the CDR3 reads TGTGCCAGCAGCTTCCGGACAGGGGGAAGCAATTCACCCCTCCACTTT. This sequence encodes CASSFRTGGSNSPLHF. Supplemented by reference TRBV5-6 and TRBJ1-6, the full variable domain reads DAGVTQSPTHLIKTRGQQVTLRCSPKSGHDTVSWYQQALGQGPQFIFQYYEEEERQRGNFPDRFSGHQFPNYSSELNVNALLLGDSALYLCASSFRTGGSNSPLHFGNGTRLTVT.

The table lists this clonotype with many counts. The J gene is TRBJ2-3, the V gene TRBV12-5; 9 bases match TRBD1. V shed 6 bases and J 5 bases; nucleotides not matched to a gene: 9. Germline-derived CDR1 and CDR2 are LGHNT and FRNRAP. The CDR3 has 15 amino acids. CDR3 nucleotide sequence: TGTGCTAGTGGACCCGGGACAGGGACCCAAGATACGCAGTATTTT. It specifies CASGPGTGTQDTQYF.

At least ten counts were recorded for this clonotype. This rearrangement joins TRBV12-3 or TRBV12-4 to TRBJ2-7, with TRBD2 as a possible D gene (7 bases). With 6 bases removed from V and 1 base from J, the gap between germline ends came to 16 bases. The CDR3 is 15 residues long. In DNA, the CDR3 is TGTGCCAGCAGCCTAGGAGGGGGGGCTTCCTACGAGCAGTACTTC. It specifies CASSLGGGASYEQYF.

This rearrangement joins TRBV3-1 to TRBJ2-3; D call uncertain. V was pared by 1 base and J by 2 bases, with 10 bases between. Germline loops: CDR1 LGHDT, CDR2 YNNKEL (reference sequence). This CDR3 has 15 amino acids. Here the CDR3 reads CASSQVASSTDTQYF. CDR3 in DNA: TGTGCCAGCAGCCAAGTGGCCAGCTCCACAGATACGCAGTATTTT.

This clonotype was observed at least ten times. The rearrangement links TRBV24-1 to TRBJ2-1, with D unclear. The CDR3 sequence is 17 residues long. Looked up from germline, CDR1 is KGHDR and CDR2 is SFDVKD. Trimming cost V 0 bases and J 6 bases, with 17 bases left between them. DNA of the CDR3: TGTGCCACCAGTGATTTGGCCGGTCGTCAGGAACTCAATGAGCAGTTCTTC. This gives the protein CATSDLAGRQELNEQFF.

This clonotype was picked up one time. It may be a read error: a sequence one base away is much more abundant. The chain recombines TRBV10-3 with TRBJ1-4, with TRBD1 as a possible D gene (6 bases). The CDR3 is 14 residues long. Trimming left V 7 bases short and J 7 bases short, with 16 bases between. Germline V gene lookup returns CDR1 ENHRY and CDR2 SYGVKD. The CDR3: CAIKRGTFGEKLFF. In nucleotides, the CDR3 is TGTGCCATCAAAAGAGGGACATTCGGTGAAAAACTGTTTTTT.

This clonotype was detected only a few times. The chain couples TRBV7-9 to TRBJ1-6; perhaps TRBD1 as D (5 bases). The V and J ends lost 5 bases and 8 bases respectively, with 16 bases between them. The V gene's germline CDR1 is SEHNR and CDR2 FQNEAQ (reference sequence). The CDR3 loop spans 15 amino acids. This CDR3 is CASSRGGAQDSPLHF. The CDR3 DNA is TGTGCCAGCAGCAGAGGAGGGGCACAGGATTCACCCCTCCACTTT.

J is TRBJ2-3 and V is TRBV12-3 or TRBV12-4; the match to TRBD1 covers 8 bases. The CDR3 is 15 residues long. J lost 1 base, V lost 6 bases, and 6 bases had no gene match. Here the CDR3 DNA reads TGTGCCAGCAGAGACGACAGGGGCCGCACAGATACGCAGTATTTT. Protein sequence: CASRDDRGRTDTQYF.

At least ten counts were recorded for this clonotype. This rearrangement joins TRBV12-3 or TRBV12-4 to TRBJ1-2, with D unresolved. CDR3 length equals 12 residues. The V gene lost 5 bases and the J gene lost 4 bases, with 8 bases spanning the gap. CDR3 bases: TGTGCCAGCAGTGGGTCTCGCTATGGCTACACCTTC. Translating it yields CASSGSRYGYTF.

This clonotype showed up just a few times. The chain joins TRBV29-1 to TRBJ1-2; D gene ambiguous. This CDR3 contains 13 residues. CDR1 and CDR2 (germline): SQVTM, ANQGSEA. With 7 bases removed from V and 4 bases from J, the gap between germline ends came to 16 bases. The chain's CDR3 is CSALPSGGYGYTF. The CDR3 DNA sequence: TGCAGCGCCCTCCCAAGCGGTGGCTATGGCTACACCTTC.

This clonotype was counted between two and nine times. J is TRBJ2-2 and V is TRBV20-1, with 8 bases aligning to TRBD2. This CDR3 is built from 15 residues. Germline-derived CDR1 and CDR2 are DFQATT and SNEGSKA (reference sequence). V was pared by 5 bases and J by 6 bases, with 11 bases of the junction left unmatched. CDR3 nucleotides: TGCAGTGCTCCCCTTCCAGCGGGAGTTCCCGGGGAGCTGTTTTTT. It encodes CSAPLPAGVPGELFF.

Only a few counts were recorded for this clonotype. The chain is built from TRBV20-1 and TRBJ2-3; 10 positions agree with TRBD2. Trimming cost V 2 bases and J 0 bases; bases outside gene matches: 14. The CDR3 totals 19 residues. Germline lookup yields CDR1 DFQATT and CDR2 SNEGSKA (reference sequence). Written as DNA, the CDR3 is TGCAGTGCTAGACCCTTCCGTGGCGGACTAGCGGAGAGCACAGATACGCAGTATTTT. Translating it yields CSARPFRGGLAESTDTQYF.

This clonotype was seen at least ten times. The rearrangement joins TRBV28 to TRBJ2-3; 8 nucleotides line up with TRBD2. The V and J ends lost 5 bases and 2 bases, in that order; junction bases with no gene match: 6. Per germline, CDR1 MDHEN and CDR2 SYDVKM. This CDR3 has 15 amino acids. This chain's CDR3 is CASSTSGSTTDTQYF. The CDR3 nucleotides are TGTGCCAGCAGTACCAGCGGGAGTACCACAGATACGCAGTATTTT.

This clonotype was found many times. The CDR3, as DNA: TGTGCCAGCAGTTACCTCCACCTAGCGGGAGGGGATGAGCAGTTCTTC. Its translation: CASSYLHLAGGDEQFF. The chain is built from TRBV6-2 or TRBV6-3 and TRBJ2-1, with 12 bases aligning to TRBD2. The CDR3 covers 16 residues. Germline assignment: CDR1 MNHEY and CDR2 SVGEGT. J was trimmed by 8 bases and V by 2 bases; bases with no gene match: 7.

The chain employs TRBV29-1 and TRBJ2-1; D not resolved. V was cut by 8 bases and J by 7 bases, with 18 bases left in between. The CDR3 spans 13 residues. Germline V lookup: CDR1 SQVTM, CDR2 ANQGSEA. As DNA, the CDR3 is TGCAGCCATTATGGAACAGAGCAAAATGAGCAGTTCTTC. Translating gives CSHYGTEQNEQFF.

This clonotype was picked up many times. The chain recombines TRBV20-1 with TRBJ2-3, with D maybe TRBD1 (7 bases). The germline V and J ends were trimmed by 7 bases and 3 bases, with 14 bases remaining between them. The germline CDR1 and CDR2 sequences are DFQATT and SNEGSKA (reference sequence). This CDR3 spans 13 amino acids. The CDR3 reads CSVRGVETDTQYF. In DNA, the CDR3 is TGCAGTGTCAGGGGGGTAGAGACAGATACGCAGTATTTT.

This clonotype was found many times. The rearrangement joins TRBV30 to TRBJ2-7, with TRBD2 identical over 10 bases. J was trimmed by 2 bases and V by 0 bases; bases with no gene match: 7. This CDR3 contains 16 residues. CDR1 is GTSNPN and CDR2 is SVGIG in the germline V gene (reference sequence). The CDR3 is CAWSVDRLAGAYEQYF. In DNA form, the CDR3 reads TGTGCCTGGAGTGTAGATCGGCTAGCGGGGGCCTACGAGCAGTACTTC.

The chain is built from TRBV6-2 or TRBV6-3 and TRBJ1-5; 10 bases are shared with TRBD1. The J segment lost 4 bases and the V segment lost 4 bases, leaving 7 bases of the junction unmatched. Germline V lookup: CDR1 MNHEY, CDR2 SVGEGT. The CDR3 spans 16 residues. The CDR3 DNA sequence: TGTGCCAGCAGTTCGGCTCCGGGACAGGGGAATCAGCCCCAGCATTTT. Amino acid sequence: CASSSAPGQGNQPQHF.

This clonotype has a count of ten or more. V is TRBV7-2 and J is TRBJ2-7, with D possibly matching TRBD1 (5 bases). V lost 5 bases, J lost 3 bases, and 11 bases lay in between. This CDR3 is 13 amino acids long. Germline V CDR1 and CDR2: SGHTA, FQGNSA. Here the CDR3 reads CASSRRDNYEQYF. The CDR3 nucleotides are TGTGCCAGCAGCCGCAGGGATAACTACGAGCAGTACTTC. Full variable domain (rest looked up from reference TRBV7-2 and TRBJ2-7): GAGVSQSPSNKVTEKGKDVELRCDPISGHTALYWYRQSLGQGLEFLIYFQGNSAPDKSGLPSDRFSAERTGGSVSTLTIQRTQQEDSAVYLCASSRRDNYEQYFGPGTRLTVT.

The table lists this clonotype with many counts. The V and J genes are TRBV2 and TRBJ2-7; 9 positions agree with TRBD2. V gave up 2 bases and J gave up 1 base; unmatched junction bases: 6. Germline V gene data show CDR1 as SNHLY and CDR2 as FYNNEI. This CDR3 contains 16 residues. In DNA form, the CDR3 reads TGTGCCAGCAGTGAACCGGCTAGCGGGAAATCCTACGAGCAGTACTTC. Translated: CASSEPASGKSYEQYF.

This clonotype was seen a handful of times. The rearrangement links TRBV28 to TRBJ1-6; the D is unclear. The CDR3 length is 12 residues. Germline V lookup: CDR1 MDHEN, CDR2 SYDVKM. V lost 8 bases and J 10 bases, leaving 12 bases between the germline ends. CDR3 amino acids: CASGNWRSPLHF. CDR3 coding DNA: TGTGCCAGCGGTAACTGGAGATCACCCCTCCACTTT.

This clonotype was counted many times. The chain combines TRBV7-8 with TRBJ2-3, with 7 bases matching TRBD2. The CDR3 spans 17 residues. With V trimmed by 5 bases and J by 0 bases, 11 bases remained unmatched. The germline V gene encodes CDR1 SGHVS and CDR2 FQNEAQ. In nucleotides, the CDR3 is TGTGCCAGCAGCCCCTTACTAGCGACAATTAGCACAGATACGCAGTATTTT. Its protein is CASSPLLATISTDTQYF. Variable domain in full (rest from reference TRBV7-8 and TRBJ2-3): GAGVSQSPRYKVAKRGQDVALRCDPISGHVSLFWYQQALGQGPEFLTYFQNEAQLDKSGLPSDRFFAERPEGSVSTLKIQRTQQEDSAVYLCASSPLLATISTDTQYFGPGTRLTVL.

The chain employs TRBV3-1 and TRBJ2-5; D is uncertain. V lost 0 bases and J 11 bases, leaving 10 bases between the germline ends. This CDR3 contains 12 residues. Germline CDR1 LGHDT, CDR2 YNNKEL (reference sequence). CDR3 bases: TGTGCCAGCAGCCAAGATCGGTCCTCTCAGTACTTC. Translating it yields CASSQDRSSQYF.

The chain recombines TRBV7-3 with TRBJ2-2; 11 bases are shared with TRBD2. The CDR3 consists of 16 residues. V shed 3 bases and J 3 bases; nucleotides not matched to a gene: 3. Germline V gene lookup returns CDR1 SGHTA and CDR2 FQGTGA. CDR3 nucleotides: TGTGCCAGCAGCTTTGGACTAGCGGGTGACACCGGGGAGCTGTTTTTT. Translated: CASSFGLAGDTGELFF.